This T cell receptor (beta chain) was observed in a study of blood T cell repertoires in COVID-19. At the level of the study: Sources were T cells, B-cell-depleted T cells, or PBMCs; the material itself was cDNA or gDNA.

Profiled with immunoSEQ multiplex PCR; TCRdb holds only in-frame clones, not every one. The data contain 75,000 to 90,000 clones, about 78% of them singletons. The CDR3 contains 15 residues. The trim removed 6 bases at V and 9 bases at J, leaving 15 bases unmatched. Germline values: CDR1 SGHRS, CDR2 YFSETQ. Input material: peripheral blood. The V call is TRBV5-1, the J call TRBJ2-4; 7 bases are shared with TRBD1. The receptor's source is a man aged 55 to 70 with COVID-19, enrolled during active disease. The CDR3 bases are TGCGCCAGCAACCCTCGGTCCGGGACAGATGCCATTCAGTACTTC. Translated, it gives CASNPRSGTDAIQYF.